This T cell receptor beta chain was sequenced for a study of T cells in Graves' hyperthyroidism and ophthalmopathy. The germline V gene encodes CDR1 PRHDT and CDR2 FYEKMQ (reference sequence). V was pared by 0 bases and J by 5 bases, with 6 bases of the junction left unmatched. The CDR3 length is 15 residues. This clonotype was found many times. The TCR beta CDR3 regions underwent amplification using RNA transcripts as the source. The HTBI primer set served for first-round RT-PCR of the TCR CDR3. A single record per CDR3 protein comes from TCRdb applying MiXCR to the multiplex PCR reads. The table has under 350,000 distinct CDR3 sequences, over 15% seen once.

This clonotype originated in a woman aged 55-69 years with Graves' ophthalmopathy. The chain employs TRBV13 and TRBJ2-7, with 8 bases that match TRBD1. The sample was blood. The CDR3 region has the DNA TGTGCCAGCAGCTTAGGTCGGACAGGGATCCACGAGCAGTACTTC. Its protein product is CASSLGRTGIHEQYF.